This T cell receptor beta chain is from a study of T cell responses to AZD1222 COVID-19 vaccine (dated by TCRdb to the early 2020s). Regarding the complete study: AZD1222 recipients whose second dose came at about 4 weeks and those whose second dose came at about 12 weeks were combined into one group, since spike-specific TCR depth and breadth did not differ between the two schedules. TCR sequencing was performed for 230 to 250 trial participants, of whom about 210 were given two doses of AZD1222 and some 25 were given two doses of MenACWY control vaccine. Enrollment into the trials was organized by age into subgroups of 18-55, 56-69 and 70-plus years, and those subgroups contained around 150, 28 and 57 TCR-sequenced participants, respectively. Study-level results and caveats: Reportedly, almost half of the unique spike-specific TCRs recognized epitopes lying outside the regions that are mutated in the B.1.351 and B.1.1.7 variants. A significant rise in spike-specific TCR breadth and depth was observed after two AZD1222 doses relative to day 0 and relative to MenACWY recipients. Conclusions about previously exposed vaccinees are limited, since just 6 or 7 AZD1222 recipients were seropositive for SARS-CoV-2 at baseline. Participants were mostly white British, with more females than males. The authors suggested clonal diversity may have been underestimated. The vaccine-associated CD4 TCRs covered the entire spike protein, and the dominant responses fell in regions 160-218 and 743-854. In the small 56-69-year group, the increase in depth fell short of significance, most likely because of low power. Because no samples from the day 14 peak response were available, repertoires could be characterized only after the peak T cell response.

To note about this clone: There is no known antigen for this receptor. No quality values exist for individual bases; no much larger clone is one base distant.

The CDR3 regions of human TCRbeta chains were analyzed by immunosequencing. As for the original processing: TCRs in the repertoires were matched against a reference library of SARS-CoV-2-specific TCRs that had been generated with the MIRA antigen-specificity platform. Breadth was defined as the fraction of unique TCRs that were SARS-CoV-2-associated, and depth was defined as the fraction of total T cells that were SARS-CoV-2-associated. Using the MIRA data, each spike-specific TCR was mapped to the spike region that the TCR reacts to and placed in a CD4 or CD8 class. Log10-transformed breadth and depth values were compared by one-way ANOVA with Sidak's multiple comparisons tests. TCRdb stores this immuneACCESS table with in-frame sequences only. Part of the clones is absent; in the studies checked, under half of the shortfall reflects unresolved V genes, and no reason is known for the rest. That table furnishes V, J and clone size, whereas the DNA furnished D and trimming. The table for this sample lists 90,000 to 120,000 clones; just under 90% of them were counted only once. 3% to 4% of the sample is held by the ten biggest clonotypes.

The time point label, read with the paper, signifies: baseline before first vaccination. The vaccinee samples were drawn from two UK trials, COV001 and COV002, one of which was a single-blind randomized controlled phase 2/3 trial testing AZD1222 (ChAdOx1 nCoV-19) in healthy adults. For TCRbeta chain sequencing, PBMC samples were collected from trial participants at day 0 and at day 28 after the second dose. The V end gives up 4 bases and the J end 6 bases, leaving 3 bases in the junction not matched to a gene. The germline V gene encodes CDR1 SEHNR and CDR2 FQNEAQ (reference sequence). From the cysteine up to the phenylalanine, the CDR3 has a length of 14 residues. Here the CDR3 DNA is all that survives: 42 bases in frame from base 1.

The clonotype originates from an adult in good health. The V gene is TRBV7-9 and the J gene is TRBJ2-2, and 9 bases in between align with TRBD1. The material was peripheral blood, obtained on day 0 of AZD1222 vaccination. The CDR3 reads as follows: CASSWRTGAGELFF. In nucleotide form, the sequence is TGTGCCAGCAGCTGGAGGACAGGGGCCGGGGAGCTGTTTTTT. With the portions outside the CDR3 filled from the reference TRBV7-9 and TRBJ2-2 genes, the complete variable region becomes DTGVSQNPRHKITKRGQNVTFRCDPISEHNRLYWYRQTLGQGPEFLTYFQNEAQLEKSRLLSDRFSAERPKGSFSTLEIQRTEQGDSAMYLCASSWRTGAGELFFGEGSRLTVL.